This entry lists 2 T cell receptor beta chains sequenced from one sample in a study of T-cell reconstitution after alpha-beta-depleted transplantation in children. Unique molecular identifiers were used in preparing the TCRbeta library. Using its own MiXCR run on the PCR reads, TCRdb lists one record per CDR3 protein. The sample has 250,000 to 400,000 distinct CDR3 sequences, 23% seen once; the top ten hold approximately 11%. The input for sequencing was PBMCs, mostly from graft donor cells, taken 180 days after TCRalphabeta/CD19-depleted stem cell transplant. The source of these receptors is a male patient younger than 18 who had a stem cell transplant for acute lymphoblastic leukemia, so the T cells may come from the graft donor.

The chain carries TRBV5-1 and TRBJ2-7; TRBD2 agrees at 7 bases. J gave up 7 bases and V 0 bases, and 13 bases lay outside the gene matches. The germline V gene encodes CDR1 SGHRS and CDR2 YFSETQ. CDR3 length equals 16 residues. CDR3 in amino acids: CASSLGEGATSREQYF. In DNA, the CDR3 is TGCGCCAGCAGCTTGGGGGAGGGAGCAACCTCTAGAGAGCAGTACTTC.

The chain couples TRBV5-1 to TRBJ2-1; 7 bases match TRBD1. The CDR3 spans 16 residues. Germline V lookup: CDR1 SGHRS, CDR2 YFSETQ. V lost 5 bases and J lost 2; bases outside the gene matches: 10. In DNA, the CDR3 is TGCGCCAGCAGATCTGGGACAGCAGATCCCTACAATGAGCAGTTCTTC. It specifies CASRSGTADPYNEQFF.